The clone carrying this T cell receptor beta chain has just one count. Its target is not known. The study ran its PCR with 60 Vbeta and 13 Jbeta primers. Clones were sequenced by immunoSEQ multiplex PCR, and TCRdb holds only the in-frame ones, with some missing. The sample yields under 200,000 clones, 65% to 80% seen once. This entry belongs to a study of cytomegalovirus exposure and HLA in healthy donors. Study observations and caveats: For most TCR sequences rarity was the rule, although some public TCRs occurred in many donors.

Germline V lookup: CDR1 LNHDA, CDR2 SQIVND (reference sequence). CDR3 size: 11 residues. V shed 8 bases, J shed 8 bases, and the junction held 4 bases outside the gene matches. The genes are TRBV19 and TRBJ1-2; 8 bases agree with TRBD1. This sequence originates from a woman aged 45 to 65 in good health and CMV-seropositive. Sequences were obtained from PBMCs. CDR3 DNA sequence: TGTGCCAGTCAGGGGGCGCGAGGCTACACCTTC. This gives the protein CASQGARGYTF.